Below, 9 T cell receptor beta chains from the same sample are listed, as sequenced in a study of OX40 agonist ivuxolimab in advanced cancers. The method was immunoSEQ multiplex PCR; TCRdb's version includes in-frame clones alone and lacks a portion of them. Altogether tens of thousands of clones are present, 89% being singletons, with the ten largest covering 0.3% to 0.4%. Sequenced material: CD4+ or CD8+ T cells sorted from blood, taken in a trial of the OX40 agonist ivuxolimab. All receptors come from an adult with an advanced solid tumor such as melanoma, head and neck, liver or kidney cancer.

V gene TRBV7-8 combines with J gene TRBJ1-1; TRBD1 matches 7 bases. CDR1 and CDR2 (germline): SGHVS, FQNEAQ. The CDR3 contains 14 residues. V lost 6 bases and J lost 1; bases outside the gene matches: 5. CDR3: CASSTDRTNTEAFF. The CDR3 nucleotides read TGTGCCAGCAGTACGGACAGGACGAACACTGAAGCTTTCTTT. Full variable domain (rest looked up from reference TRBV7-8 and TRBJ1-1): GAGVSQSPRYKVAKRGQDVALRCDPISGHVSLFWYQQALGQGPEFLTYFQNEAQLDKSGLPSDRFFAERPEGSVSTLKIQRTQQEDSAVYLCASSTDRTNTEAFFGQGTRLTVV.

This chain links TRBV5-6 with TRBJ2-5; no clear D gene. The CDR3 sequence is 12 residues long. V was pared by 1 base and J by 5 bases, with 6 bases between. Germline V gene lookup returns CDR1 SGHDT and CDR2 YYEEEE. The CDR3 loop is CASSLRSETQYF. DNA for the CDR3: TGTGCCAGCAGCTTGAGGTCCGAGACCCAGTACTTC.

The chain links TRBV15 to TRBJ1-4, with D perhaps matching TRBD1 (5 bases). This CDR3 has 14 residues. CDR1 is LNHNV, CDR2 YYDKDF, per germline (reference sequence). Trimming removed 1 base from V and 4 bases from J, with 7 bases in between. The CDR3, as DNA: TGTGCCACCAGCAGAGGGGGCTATAATGAAAAACTGTTTTTT. Its translation: CATSRGGYNEKLFF.

This clone showed up just once. The chain has TRBV19 and TRBJ1-4; D possibly corresponds to TRBD1 (6 bases). V was cut by 6 bases and J by 3 bases, with 14 bases left in between. This CDR3 has 15 residues. Germline V gene lookup returns CDR1 LNHDA and CDR2 SQIVND (reference sequence). The CDR3 loop is CASSPRGLPNEKLFF. CDR3 nucleotide sequence: TGTGCCAGTAGCCCGAGGGGGTTACCTAATGAAAAACTGTTTTTT. The full variable domain, completed using reference TRBV19 and TRBJ1-4, is DGGITQSPKYLFRKEGQNVTLSCEQNLNHDAMYWYRQDPGQGLRLIYYSQIVNDFQKGDIAEGYSVSREKKESFPLTVTSAQKNPTAFYLCASSPRGLPNEKLFFGSGTQLSVL.

V and J are TRBV6-1 and TRBJ2-5; no reliable D call. Deletions cut 8 bases from V and 4 bases from J, with 14 bases between. The CDR3 covers 13 residues. Germline V CDR1 and CDR2: MNHNS, SASEGT. The CDR3 here is CASVKWGGETQYF. CDR3 bases: TGTGCCAGCGTGAAGTGGGGTGGAGAGACCCAGTACTTC.

The rearrangement joins TRBV7-2 to TRBJ1-5; 7 positions match TRBD1. The CDR3 length is 12 residues. CDR1 is SGHTA and CDR2 is FQGNSA in the germline V gene. V shed 5 bases, J shed 7 bases, and the junction held 2 bases outside the gene matches. The CDR3 region has the DNA TGTGCCAGCAGCGTACAGGGGCAGCCCCAGCATTTT. Residues: CASSVQGQPQHF.

V and J are TRBV6-6 and TRBJ1-1, with D perhaps TRBD1 (5 bases). Trimming pared 6 bases from V and 7 bases from J, leaving 18 bases between. The CDR3 consists of 14 residues. Germline V gene sequence: CDR1 MNHNY, CDR2 SVGAGI (reference sequence). The DNA of the CDR3 is TGTGCCAGCAGCGAAAGGATGAGGGACTTTGAAGCTTTCTTT. Translated: CASSERMRDFEAFF.

The chain is built from TRBV10-3 and TRBJ1-2; unclear D gene. The germline V and J ends were trimmed by 0 bases and 7 bases, with 12 bases remaining between them. Looked up from germline, CDR1 is ENHRY and CDR2 is SYGVKD. There are 14 residues in the CDR3. In nucleotides, the CDR3 is TGTGCCATCAGTGAGTCGACTCGGCCGGGTGGCTACACCTTC. Translating it yields CAISESTRPGGYTF.

This chain links TRBV28 with TRBJ2-7; TRBD2 aligns across 13 bases. Germline loops: CDR1 MDHEN, CDR2 SYDVKM. The CDR3 is 16 amino acids. The J segment lost 4 bases and the V segment lost 4 bases, leaving 7 bases of the junction unmatched. DNA for the CDR3: TGTGCCAGCAGTTCCCCTGGACTAGCGGGAGTGTACGAGCAGTACTTC. Its protein is CASSSPGLAGVYEQYF.